Listed here are 4 T cell receptor beta chains from one sample, sequenced in a study of T cells in localized non-small cell lung cancer. Measured with immunoSEQ multiplex PCR; TCRdb has only the in-frame clones, and not every one. The sample consists of approximately 63,000 clones, roughly 89% of them appearing once. Sequencing used peripheral blood, obtained before any cancer treatment. All receptors derive from a man between 40 and 69 years old with stage I squamous cell lung carcinoma.

The chain combines TRBV5-4 with TRBJ2-2, with TRBD1 identical over 7 bases. CDR3 length equals 14 residues. Germline CDR1 SGHNT, CDR2 YYREEE (reference sequence). Germline trimming cut 2 bases from V and 5 bases from J; bases unmatched to any gene: 3. The CDR3 bases are TGTGCCAGCAGCTTAAAGGGGGCGACCGGGGAGCTGTTTTTT. Translation: CASSLKGATGELFF.

The chain joins TRBV6-5 to TRBJ2-7; D may be TRBD1 (6 bases). Germline CDR1 is MNHEY and CDR2 is SVGAGI. The ends were cut back, 7 bases at V and 4 bases at J, with 14 bases in the middle. This CDR3 is built from 13 residues. CDR3 loop: CASTKGDRYEQYF. The CDR3 DNA follows: TGTGCCAGCACCAAGGGGGATCGATACGAGCAGTACTTC.

This clone was detected once. This chain links TRBV19 with TRBJ1-1; D ambiguous. Germline V lookup: CDR1 LNHDA, CDR2 SQIVND (reference sequence). V lost 4 bases to trimming and J lost 6 bases, with 12 bases between them. The CDR3 has 13 amino acids. The DNA for the CDR3 is TGTGCCAGTAGTACCGACCGAGCGGCTGAAGCTTTCTTT. Translating it yields CASSTDRAAEAFF.

The chain uses TRBV7-9 and TRBJ2-2; a possible D gene is TRBD1 (6 bases). Per the germline V gene, CDR1 is SEHNR and CDR2 is FQNEAQ (reference sequence). This CDR3 region has 16 residues. The V and J ends lost 2 bases and 4 bases respectively, with 14 bases between them. CDR3 in amino acids: CASSLSSYRVTGELFF. Here the CDR3 DNA reads TGTGCCAGCAGCTTATCGTCCTACAGGGTCACCGGGGAGCTGTTTTTT. The full variable domain, completed using reference TRBV7-9 and TRBJ2-2, is DTGVSQNPRHKITKRGQNVTFRCDPISEHNRLYWYRQTLGQGPEFLTYFQNEAQLEKSRLLSDRFSAERPKGSFSTLEIQRTEQGDSAMYLCASSLSSYRVTGELFFGEGSRLTVL.